These 3 T cell receptor beta chains were sequenced from one sample in a study of control samples from healthy donors and cancer patients. Some clones are missing from TCRdb's copy, which holds only in-frame ones; the method was immunoSEQ multiplex PCR. The data hold about 200,000 clones, with 90% to 95% observed a single time. Sequencing input: blood. The receptors derive from a man aged 25 to 40 in good health.

The rearrangement links TRBV27 to TRBJ1-2; D gene ambiguous. Germline CDR1 MNHEY, CDR2 SMNVEV (reference sequence). V lost 5 bases to trimming and J lost 8 bases, with 21 bases between them. The CDR3 totals 15 residues. CDR3 region: CASSARLGPQQGYTF. CDR3 nucleotides: TGTGCCAGCAGTGCCCGGCTAGGGCCTCAGCAGGGCTACACCTTC.

The rearrangement joins TRBV3-1 (or the pseudogene TRBV3-2) to TRBJ2-3; D call uncertain. Germline assignment: CDR1 LGHDT and CDR2 YNNKEL (reference sequence). This CDR3 is built from 13 residues. The germline V and J ends were trimmed by 4 bases and 13 bases, with 18 bases remaining between them. CDR3 region: CASSPLLGLMEYF. CDR3 DNA: TGTGCCAGCAGCCCTCTACTGGGGTTGATGGAGTATTTT.

This chain connects TRBV6-6 to TRBJ1-4; D unclear. Germline CDR1 is MNHNY and CDR2 is SVGAGI (reference sequence). Trimming took 0 bases from V and 2 from J, leaving 10 bases between them. The CDR3 covers 16 residues. The CDR3 nucleotides read TGTGCCAGCAGTTACTCGAGGTCGGGGACTAATGAAAAACTGTTTTTT. Amino acids: CASSYSRSGTNEKLFF.